Shown below are 5 T cell receptor beta chains from a single sample sequenced in a study of a mutant IDH1 vaccine in newly diagnosed glioma. The time point: baseline, week 1 (first vaccination visit). Treatment here: pre-vaccination baseline after standard-of-care therapy. Here immunoSEQ multiplex PCR was the method, and the copy in TCRdb shows in-frame clones only, minus some. Of around 56,000 clones listed, 91% are singletons. This sample comprised PBMCs, obtained from a glioma patient treated with radiotherapy, temozolomide or both. All receptors derive from a man aged 50 to 60 with glioma.

The chain links TRBV6-5 to TRBJ1-4; TRBD1 agrees at 7 bases. The CDR3 contains 15 residues. Germline V lookup: CDR1 MNHEY, CDR2 SVGAGI. Trimming at V came to 5 bases and at J to 5 bases, leaving 8 bases not matched to a gene. CDR3 nucleotides: TGTGCCAGCAGTGCCGACAGGGCGACGAATGAAAAACTGTTTTTT. Translated: CASSADRATNEKLFF.

V usage is TRBV13 and J usage is TRBJ2-5; D is unresolved. V dropped 4 bases and J dropped 5 bases, with 14 bases sitting between them. CDR1 is PRHDT, CDR2 FYEKMQ, per germline (reference sequence). The CDR3 spans 14 residues. The CDR3 bases are TGTGCCAGCAGCTCCTGGATAGTGGGGGAGACCCAGTACTTC. Its translation is CASSSWIVGETQYF.

The V call is TRBV4-1, the J call TRBJ1-3; D unclear. Trimming cost V 1 base and J 0 bases, with 16 bases left between them. Germline values: CDR1 MGHRA, CDR2 YSYEKL. This CDR3 has 18 amino acids. CDR3 amino acids: CASSQVLLPSDSGNTIYF. CDR3 DNA sequence: TGCGCCAGCAGCCAAGTTCTCCTGCCTTCGGACTCTGGAAACACCATATATTTT.

The gene calls are TRBV11-2 and TRBJ2-7; D ambiguous. The CDR3 loop spans 12 amino acids. V was trimmed by 4 bases and J by 6 bases, leaving 10 bases between them. The germline V gene encodes CDR1 SGHAT and CDR2 FQNNGV. The CDR3 bases are TGTGCCAGCAGCTCTGACCGTATCGAGCAGTACTTC. Protein: CASSSDRIEQYF.

This clone was picked up a small number of times. The chain recombines TRBV19 with TRBJ1-4; 11 nucleotides line up with TRBD1. V was pared by 5 bases and J by 6 bases, with 5 bases of the junction left unmatched. Germline CDR1 reads LNHDA; CDR2 reads SQIVND (reference sequence). The CDR3 is 15 residues long. The CDR3 protein is CASSPRTGGHEKLFF. CDR3 coding DNA: TGTGCCAGTAGTCCCCGGACAGGGGGCCATGAAAAACTGTTTTTT.